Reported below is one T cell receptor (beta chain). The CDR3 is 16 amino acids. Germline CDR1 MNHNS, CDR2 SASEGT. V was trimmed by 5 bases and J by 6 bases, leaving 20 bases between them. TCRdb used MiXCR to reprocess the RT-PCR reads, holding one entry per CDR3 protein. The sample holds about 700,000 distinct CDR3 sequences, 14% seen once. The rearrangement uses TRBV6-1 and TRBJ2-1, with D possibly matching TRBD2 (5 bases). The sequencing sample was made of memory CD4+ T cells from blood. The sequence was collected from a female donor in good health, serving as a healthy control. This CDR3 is CASSPREGGSGNEQFF. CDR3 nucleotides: TGTGCCAGCAGTCCACGAGAAGGTGGGAGTGGCAATGAGCAGTTCTTC.